These 12 T cell receptor beta chains were all obtained from the same sample, sequenced in a study of blood T cell repertoires in COVID-19. The data were produced by immunoSEQ multiplex PCR, yet TCRdb's version contains in-frame clones alone and is incomplete. This table holds tens of thousands of clones, around 80% found once. Sequencing input: peripheral blood. The receptors were gathered from a human donor in a cohort sampled during active COVID-19.

J is TRBJ2-3 and V is TRBV7-9; 7 positions agree with TRBD2. This CDR3 region has 15 residues. The V segment lost 5 bases and the J segment 1 base; nucleotides outside the gene matches: 6. Germline CDR1 SEHNR, CDR2 FQNEAQ (reference sequence). The CDR3 sequence is CASSLLAGGTDTQYF. CDR3 DNA sequence: TGTGCCAGCAGCCTCCTCGCGGGGGGCACAGATACGCAGTATTTT.

The DNA for the CDR3 is TGCGCCAGCAGCCGACAGGCGAACACTGAAGCTTTCTTT. It is translated as CASSRQANTEAFF. The V and J genes are TRBV5-1 and TRBJ1-1; a possible D gene is TRBD1 (6 bases). The germline gives CDR1 SGHRS, CDR2 YFSETQ. Trimming took 4 bases from V and 1 from J, leaving 8 bases between them. The CDR3 has 13 residues.

The chain couples TRBV7-6 to TRBJ1-1; the D gene is possibly TRBD1 (6 bases). The V end was cut by 3 bases, the J end by 1 base, with 12 bases between. The CDR3 has 15 amino acids. Germline CDR1 reads SGHVS; CDR2 reads FNYEAQ. CDR3 DNA sequence: TGTGCCAGCAGCTTCAACGACAGGCAGAACACTGAAGCTTTCTTT. Its protein product is CASSFNDRQNTEAFF.

The chain has TRBV9 and TRBJ1-2; D not certain. The CDR3 has 13 amino acids. Germline CDR1 SGDLS, CDR2 YYNGEE. Between the trimmed V and J ends, which lost 0 bases and 7 bases, there was a span of 10 bases. CDR3 sequence: CASSVEEGIGYTF. In DNA form, the CDR3 reads TGTGCCAGCAGCGTAGAAGAGGGCATTGGCTACACCTTC.

The chain joins TRBV5-1 to TRBJ2-5; D not certain. Trimming removed 1 base from V and 4 bases from J, with 5 bases in between. This CDR3 has 12 residues. CDR1 and CDR2 from the germline V gene are SGHRS and YFSETQ. The CDR3 sequence is CASSLPGETQYF. CDR3 in DNA: TGCGCCAGCAGCTTGCCGGGAGAGACCCAGTACTTC.

This clone showed up just once. DNA of the CDR3: TGTGCCAGCAGCACCTTTAACAGGGAAGGTGAAAAACTGTTTTTT. Encoded protein: CASSTFNREGEKLFF. The V call is TRBV7-2, the J call TRBJ1-4, with TRBD1 as a possible D gene (6 bases). The CDR3 is 15 amino acids. Trimming left V 5 bases short and J 7 bases short, with 17 bases between. Germline CDR1 reads SGHTA; CDR2 reads FQGNSA.

The chain recombines TRBV18 with TRBJ2-3; 8 nucleotides align to TRBD2. V dropped 3 bases and J dropped 2; count of bases not matched to a gene: 7. Germline V gene sequence: CDR1 KGHSH, CDR2 LQKENI. The CDR3 has 16 residues. CDR3 in amino acids: CASSPQAGAPTDTQYF. The CDR3 nucleotides read TGTGCCAGCTCACCCCAAGCGGGGGCCCCCACAGATACGCAGTATTTT.

This sequence joins TRBV18 and TRBJ2-3, with a tentative D call TRBD1 (6 bases). Germline V lookup: CDR1 KGHSH, CDR2 LQKENI. There are 16 residues in the CDR3. Trimming took 2 bases from V and 0 from J, leaving 12 bases between them. The CDR3 coding sequence is TGTGCCAGCTCACCAGGGGGCAGCTCTAGCACAGATACGCAGTATTTT. This sequence encodes CASSPGGSSSTDTQYF.

This clone was observed a handful of times. This chain joins TRBV7-6 and TRBJ1-1; 7 nucleotides agree with TRBD1. Germline CDR1 and CDR2: SGHVS and FNYEAQ. The CDR3 length is 12 residues. V shed 6 bases, J shed 8 bases, and the junction held 6 bases outside the gene matches. This CDR3 reads CASRQPTGEAFF. The CDR3, as DNA: TGTGCCAGCAGGCAACCGACAGGGGAAGCTTTCTTT.

The chain links TRBV23-1 to TRBJ1-1, with TRBD1 matching 10 bases. TRBV23-1 is annotated as an ORF whose role is uncertain. The CDR3 sequence is 16 residues long. Trimming took 4 bases from V and 2 from J; bases not matched to a gene: 7. CDR3 bases: TGCGCCAGCAGTCCAGGCCGACAGGGGGCTAACACTGAAGCTTTCTTT. The encoded protein is CASSPGRQGANTEAFF.

The count of this clone is one. The genes are TRBV30 and TRBJ1-5; 9 nucleotides align to TRBD1. The CDR3 spans 15 residues. CDR1 and CDR2 from the germline V gene are GTSNPN and SVGIG (reference sequence). The V gene end was trimmed by 4 bases and the J gene end by 9 bases; junction bases not matched to a gene: 13. In DNA, the CDR3 is TGTGCCTGGATGAAAAAGGGACAGGGTTTGAGGCCCCAGCATTTT. Translated, it gives CAWMKKGQGLRPQHF.

The chain recombines TRBV7-8 with TRBJ1-3; the D is unclear. Germline V gives CDR1 SGHVS, CDR2 FQNEAQ. CDR3 length equals 14 residues. V lost 2 bases and J 2 bases, leaving 7 bases between the germline ends. DNA of the CDR3: TGTGCCAGCAGCTTACTCCCCCCTGGAAACACCATATATTTT. This gives the protein CASSLLPPGNTIYF.